This paragraph covers one TCR beta chain sequence. The sample belongs to a study of CD8+CD57+ T cells in acquired aplastic anemia. Genomic DNA was employed as the template in profiling TCR beta VDJ and CDR3. TCRdb recomputed calls from the reads with MiXCR, one row per CDR3 protein. In the table there are about 160,000 distinct CDR3 sequences, 45% to 55% of which are singletons. The ends lost 3 bases at V and 3 bases at J; junction bases unmatched: 5. Germline V gives CDR1 DFQATT, CDR2 SNEGSKA (reference sequence). The CDR3 runs 14 residues. Sequenced patients had shown CD8+CD57+ cell expansion by flow cytometry.

The clonotype originates from a human donor with aplastic anemia. Material for sequencing was sorted CD4+, CD8+, or CD8+CD57+ T cells (not recorded which) from PBMCs. V usage is TRBV20-1 and J usage is TRBJ1-1, with TRBD1 matching over 9 bases. The CDR3 coding sequence is TGCAGTGCTAGCGAGGGACAGGGTGACACTGAAGCTTTCTTT. It translates to CSASEGQGDTEAFF.